The 5 T cell receptor beta chains in this list originate from one sample, sequenced in a study of shared clonotypes between healthy human individuals. The table came from immunoSEQ multiplex PCR; TCRdb's copy has only in-frame clones and leaves some out. The sample has roughly 520,000 clones, 95% to 96% seen once; the top ten hold about 0.06%. What was sequenced was naive CD4+ T cells sorted from blood. Subset in this sample: CD45RA+ positively selected. The receptors were sampled from a woman aged 30 to 39 in good health.

J is TRBJ2-1 and V is TRBV7-3; 10 bases agree with TRBD2. J was trimmed by 4 bases and V by 11 bases; bases with no gene match: 5. Germline CDR1 SGHTA, CDR2 FQGTGA. This CDR3 is 13 amino acids long. The CDR3 loop reads CALEREGYNEQFF. The DNA of the CDR3 is TGTGCCCTAGAGCGGGAGGGTTACAATGAGCAGTTCTTC.

The chain links TRBV5-5 to TRBJ2-7; 10 bases fit TRBD1. The V gene's germline CDR1 is SGHKS and CDR2 YYEKEE (reference sequence). This CDR3 has 13 amino acids. Trimming removed 5 bases from V and 9 bases from J; junction bases left unmatched: 8. CDR3 in amino acids: CASRGQGKIGQYF. The DNA for the CDR3 is TGTGCCAGCAGGGGACAGGGGAAGATTGGGCAGTACTTC.

The chain recombines TRBV10-1 with TRBJ2-2, with unresolved D. From germline, CDR1 is WNHNN and CDR2 SYGVQD (reference sequence). V lost 5 bases, J lost 6 bases, and 13 bases lay in between. The length of the CDR3 is 14 residues. The CDR3: CASSQQQFPGELFF. The DNA for the CDR3 is TGCGCCAGCAGTCAGCAACAGTTCCCCGGGGAGCTGTTTTTT.

V usage is TRBV19 and J usage is TRBJ2-1, with 7 nucleotides matching TRBD2. The germline V gene has CDR1 LNHDA and CDR2 SQIVND (reference sequence). V lost 5 bases, J lost 4 bases, and 5 bases stayed unmatched. The CDR3 sequence is 14 residues long. CDR3 bases: TGTGCCAGTAGTCGCGGGAGCCCTTACAATGAGCAGTTCTTC. Its protein is CASSRGSPYNEQFF.

The genes are TRBV10-1 and TRBJ1-5, with D possibly TRBD1 on 5 matching bases. There are 15 residues in the CDR3. Germline CDR1 and CDR2: WNHNN and SYGVQD (reference sequence). Trimming removed 9 bases from V and 0 bases from J, with 15 bases in between. The CDR3 sequence: CARAEGKYSNQPQHF. CDR3 sequence (DNA): TGCGCCAGAGCCGAGGGGAAGTATAGCAATCAGCCCCAGCATTTT.